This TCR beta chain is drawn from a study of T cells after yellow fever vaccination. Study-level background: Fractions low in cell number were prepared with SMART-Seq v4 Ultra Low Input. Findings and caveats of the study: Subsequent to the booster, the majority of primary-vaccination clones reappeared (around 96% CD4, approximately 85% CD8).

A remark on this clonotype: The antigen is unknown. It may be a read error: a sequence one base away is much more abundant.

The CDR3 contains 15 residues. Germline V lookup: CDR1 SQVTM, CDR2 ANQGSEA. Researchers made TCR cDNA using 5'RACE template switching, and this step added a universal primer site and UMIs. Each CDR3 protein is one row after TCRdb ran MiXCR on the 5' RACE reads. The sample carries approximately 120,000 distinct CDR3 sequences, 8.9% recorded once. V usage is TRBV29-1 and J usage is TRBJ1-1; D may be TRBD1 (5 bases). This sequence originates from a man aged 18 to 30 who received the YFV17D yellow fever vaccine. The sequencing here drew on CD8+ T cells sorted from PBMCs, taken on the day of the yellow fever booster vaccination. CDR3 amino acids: CSVDGPSLNQSGALF. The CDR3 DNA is TGCAGCGTTGACGGACCGTCGTTGAATCAATCTGGGGCTTTGTTT.